This record looks at one T cell receptor beta chain sequence and its context. Per the study methods: Researchers report that nucleated cell counts were estimated from reference gene primer amplification. Sequenced by immunoSEQ multiplex PCR; TCRdb stores in-frame clones only, minus some. V and J calls and clone size come straight from that table; D and trimming were deduced from the DNA. The table lists about 36,000 clones, about 88% of them singletons. The data stem from a study of blood T cell repertoires in COVID-19. Study as a whole: Samples came from the United States, Italy and Spain, spanning acute and convalescent COVID-19. The analysed material was cDNA or gDNA that came from T cells, B-cell-depleted T cells, or PBMCs.

CDR3 length: 14 residues. The V gene lost 3 bases and the J gene lost 7 bases, with 13 bases spanning the gap. Germline values: CDR1 MNHEY, CDR2 SMNVEV (reference sequence). V and J are TRBV27 and TRBJ1-5, with D possibly matching TRBD1 (6 bases). The receptor's source is a human donor in a cohort sampled during active COVID-19. Specimen: peripheral blood. The CDR3 here is CASSFGGPGQPQHF. The CDR3, as DNA: TGTGCCAGCAGTTTTGGGGGCCCCGGACAGCCCCAGCATTTT.